These 32 T cell receptor beta chains originate from one sample sequenced in a study of identical twins. One entry per CDR3 protein, called by TCRdb with MiXCR from the 5' RACE reads. In the table there are 350,000 to 600,000 distinct CDR3 sequences, 11% to 15% of which are singletons. These data were likewise used in another study, on yellow fever vaccine responses in identical twins.

The sample comprised CD4+ T cells sorted from blood. These receptors were collected from a woman between 18 and 29 years old in good health.

This clonotype was seen a few times. V gene TRBV25-1 combines with J gene TRBJ2-4; 9 bases align to TRBD2. The V segment lost 0 bases and the J segment 0 bases; nucleotides outside the gene matches: 3. The CDR3 spans 17 residues. Germline V CDR1 and CDR2: MGHDK, SYGVNS. CDR3 sequence reads: CASSEYASGVAKNIQYF. In DNA, the CDR3 is TGTGCCAGCAGTGAATACGCTAGCGGGGTAGCCAAAAACATTCAGTACTTC. Based on the CDR3 plus reference TRBV25-1 and TRBJ2-4, the full variable domain is EADIYQTPRYLVIGTGKKITLECSQTMGHDKMYWYQQDPGMELHLIHYSYGVNSTEKGDLSSESTVSRIRTEHFPLTLESARPSHTSQYLCASSEYASGVAKNIQYFGAGTRLSVL.

A remark on this clonotype: This may arise from a read error, as a much more abundant clone is one base away. The chain carries TRBV11-2 and TRBJ2-7; D is uncertain. This CDR3 has 15 amino acids. V lost 3 bases and J lost 0, with 12 bases in between. Germline assignment: CDR1 SGHAT and CDR2 FQNNGV. In DNA, the CDR3 is TGTGCCAGCAGCTTCTGGTCGTCAGGCTCCTACGAGCAGTACTTC. This sequence encodes CASSFWSSGSYEQYF.

This clonotype has just a few counts. The V gene is TRBV28, the J gene TRBJ1-6; D is possibly TRBD1 (5 bases). The CDR3 runs to 13 residues. Deletions cut 8 bases from V and 7 bases from J, with 12 bases between. Germline V lookup: CDR1 MDHEN, CDR2 SYDVKM. The CDR3 nucleotides read TGTGCCAGCGTCAGGGCCACAAATTCACCCCTCCACTTT. Residues: CASVRATNSPLHF.

J is TRBJ2-5 and V is TRBV20-1; 12 bases align to TRBD2. The V segment lost 4 bases and the J segment 7 bases; nucleotides outside the gene matches: 7. Germline CDR1 DFQATT, CDR2 SNEGSKA (reference sequence). This CDR3 is built from 14 residues. CDR3 coding DNA: TGCAGTGCTACCCCGACTAGCGGGAGAGGGACCCAGTACTTC. Translating it yields CSATPTSGRGTQYF.

This clonotype was found a few times. The rearrangement links TRBV12-3 or TRBV12-4 to TRBJ2-7; 7 bases are a match to TRBD1. The V gene end was trimmed by 5 bases and the J gene end by 0 bases; junction bases not matched to a gene: 4. The CDR3 consists of 14 residues. As DNA, the CDR3 is TGTGCCAGCAGTACCGGGACAGTCTCCTACGAGCAGTACTTC. Its protein is CASSTGTVSYEQYF.

The chain uses TRBV6-4 and TRBJ2-3, with 12 nucleotides matching TRBD2. Germline V gene sequence: CDR1 MRHNA, CDR2 SNTAGT. V was clipped by 6 bases and J by 6 bases; unmatched bases: 16. CDR3 length: 18 residues. CDR3 protein: CASRRLAGDSTQGDTQYF. For the CDR3, the DNA is TGTGCCAGCAGACGACTAGCGGGAGACAGCACACAAGGCGATACGCAGTATTTT.

This chain links TRBV20-1 with TRBJ2-3; 14 nucleotides line up with TRBD2. The germline V gene has CDR1 DFQATT and CDR2 SNEGSKA (reference sequence). The CDR3 totals 17 residues. Unmatched junction bases numbered 5, after V lost 3 bases and J lost 0 bases. CDR3 region: CSASGLAGGKSTDTQYF. The CDR3 DNA reads as TGCAGTGCTAGTGGACTAGCGGGGGGCAAAAGCACAGATACGCAGTATTTT.

This clonotype was seen more than once but under ten times. V and J are TRBV2 and TRBJ2-5; D unresolved. The germline V gene encodes CDR1 SNHLY and CDR2 FYNNEI. CDR3 size: 11 residues. V lost 7 bases to trimming and J lost 3 bases, with 6 bases between them. CDR3 DNA: TGTGCCAGCACCCAGAAAGAGACCCAGTACTTC. This encodes CASTQKETQYF.

This clonotype was counted at least ten times. The chain joins TRBV12-3 or TRBV12-4 to TRBJ2-5; D gene ambiguous. CDR3 length equals 15 residues. Trimming took off 5 bases at V and 2 bases at J, with 15 bases between the two ends. CDR3 in amino acids: CASSIIPRLQETQYF. Here the CDR3 DNA reads TGTGCCAGCAGTATCATCCCCCGCTTACAAGAGACCCAGTACTTC.

The CDR3, as DNA: TGCGCCAGCAGCTCATCAGGGGGCGCGAGGTCCGGGGAGCTGTTTTTT. Protein sequence: CASSSSGGARSGELFF. V is TRBV5-1 and J is TRBJ2-2; 8 nucleotides agree with TRBD1. Germline V gene lookup returns CDR1 SGHRS and CDR2 YFSETQ. Losses at the gene ends were 3 bases for V and 6 bases for J; bases not matched to a gene: 10. The CDR3 is made up of 16 amino acids.

This sequence joins TRBV11-2 and TRBJ2-1; 9 positions match TRBD1. Germline loops: CDR1 SGHAT, CDR2 FQNNGV. This CDR3 region has 15 residues. The trim removed 5 bases at V and 9 bases at J, leaving 11 bases unmatched. The CDR3 spells CASSPPGTGSSEQFF. The CDR3 nucleotides read TGTGCCAGCAGCCCCCCCGGGACAGGGTCAAGTGAGCAGTTCTTC.

This clonotype was recorded many times. V is TRBV7-2 and J is TRBJ2-1, with D perhaps TRBD2 (6 bases). The CDR3 sequence is 14 residues long. Germline V gives CDR1 SGHTA, CDR2 FQGNSA. Trimming stripped 6 bases from V and 7 bases from J, with 16 bases between. This CDR3 is CASRLTGEMNEQFF. Written as DNA, the CDR3 is TGTGCCAGCAGATTAACGGGGGAGATGAATGAGCAGTTCTTC.

This clonotype was counted only a few times. The chain couples TRBV5-5 to TRBJ2-3, with D tentatively TRBD1 (5 bases). This CDR3 spans 17 amino acids. V was clipped by 1 base and J by 5 bases, with 20 bases between them. Germline loops: CDR1 SGHKS, CDR2 YYEKEE (reference sequence). CDR3 nucleotide sequence: TGTGCCAGCAGCTTGTTGGGGTCGCGTGGGGCCGTAGATACGCAGTATTTT. Protein sequence: CASSLLGSRGAVDTQYF.

The chain carries TRBV4-3 and TRBJ2-4; maybe TRBD1 (5 bases). CDR1 LGHNA and CDR2 YSLEER come from the germline V gene. V lost 0 bases to trimming and J lost 12 bases, with 15 bases between them. CDR3 length: 14 amino acids. CDR3 protein: CASSQDLGQDTQYF. The CDR3, as DNA: TGCGCCAGCAGCCAAGATCTCGGCCAGGACACTCAGTACTTC.

The V call is TRBV7-2, the J call TRBJ2-5, with D tentatively TRBD2 (6 bases). This CDR3 is 15 amino acids long. Germline V gene lookup returns CDR1 SGHTA and CDR2 FQGNSA. Deletions cut 2 bases from V and 4 bases from J, with 14 bases between. Here the CDR3 reads CASSLFRGKGETQYF. CDR3 nucleotide sequence: TGTGCCAGCAGCTTATTTCGCGGGAAGGGAGAGACCCAGTACTTC.

This clonotype was found a few times. The chain couples TRBV6-1 to TRBJ2-7; D unclear. The germline V gene encodes CDR1 MNHNS and CDR2 SASEGT. Trimming pared 6 bases from V and 1 base from J, leaving 10 bases between. The CDR3 has 13 residues. CDR3 loop: CASRARVSYEQYF. The CDR3 coding sequence is TGTGCCAGCAGGGCTCGGGTTTCCTACGAGCAGTACTTC.

In this sample, this clonotype turned up a few times. This chain joins TRBV5-4 and TRBJ2-1; 9 positions match TRBD1. Trimming at V came to 4 bases and at J to 9 bases, leaving 11 bases not matched to a gene. CDR3 length equals 15 residues. Germline assignment: CDR1 SGHNT and CDR2 YYREEE (reference sequence). CDR3 in amino acids: CASSHPGQGFGEQFF. Here the CDR3 DNA reads TGTGCCAGCAGCCATCCGGGACAGGGTTTCGGTGAGCAGTTCTTC. The variable domain in full, with the rest retrieved from reference TRBV5-4 and TRBJ2-1, is ETGVTQSPTHLIKTRGQQVTLRCSSQSGHNTVSWYQQALGQGPQFIFQYYREEENGRGNFPPRFSGLQFPNYSSELNVNALELDDSALYLCASSHPGQGFGEQFFGPGTRLTVL.

The V gene is TRBV7-9, the J gene TRBJ1-3; D is uncertain. Trimming took 6 bases from V and 0 from J, leaving 6 bases between them. The CDR3 spans 13 residues. Germline V gene data show CDR1 as SEHNR and CDR2 as FQNEAQ (reference sequence). The CDR3 loop reads CASSSNSGNTIYF. The CDR3 DNA sequence: TGTGCCAGCAGTAGTAACTCTGGAAACACCATATATTTT.

This clonotype was seen only a few times. This chain connects TRBV5-4 to TRBJ2-7; the match to TRBD1 covers 10 bases. This CDR3 is built from 14 residues. V trimming: 4 bases; J trimming: 4 bases; junction bases outside the gene matches: 5. Germline loops: CDR1 SGHNT, CDR2 YYREEE (reference sequence). The CDR3 region has the DNA TGTGCCAGCAGCGCGCGGGACAGGGGTTACGAGCAGTACTTC. Protein product: CASSARDRGYEQYF.

This clonotype was detected a few times. This chain uses TRBV9 with TRBJ2-2, with a tentative D call TRBD1 (6 bases). Germline values: CDR1 SGDLS, CDR2 YYNGEE. This CDR3 is 15 amino acids long. Trimming cost V 6 bases and J 5 bases, with 17 bases left between them. For the CDR3, the DNA is TGTGCCAGCACCCCGTCGGCTAGGGGGACCGGGGAGCTGTTTTTT. This codes for CASTPSARGTGELFF.

This clonotype has just a few counts. The chain uses TRBV25-1 and TRBJ2-2; 10 nucleotides agree with TRBD2. CDR3 length: 21 residues. V lost 5 bases, J lost 6 bases, and 24 bases stayed unmatched. Germline V CDR1 and CDR2: MGHDK, SYGVNS. The CDR3 DNA reads TGTGCCAGCAGTCCAGAGGGGTCGCCTAGCGGGAGAATATGGGGGGCCGGGGAGCTGTTTTTT. Protein: CASSPEGSPSGRIWGAGELFF. The whole variable domain, remainder taken from reference TRBV25-1 and TRBJ2-2, is EADIYQTPRYLVIGTGKKITLECSQTMGHDKMYWYQQDPGMELHLIHYSYGVNSTEKGDLSSESTVSRIRTEHFPLTLESARPSHTSQYLCASSPEGSPSGRIWGAGELFFGEGSRLTVL.

This chain links TRBV7-9 with TRBJ1-2; D gene unclear. The CDR3 consists of 15 residues. Germline V CDR1 and CDR2: SEHNR, FQNEAQ (reference sequence). V lost 5 bases and J lost 2, with 15 bases in between. CDR3 sequence reads: CASSQRNTLNYGYTF. In DNA form, the CDR3 reads TGTGCCAGCAGCCAGCGTAATACGCTAAACTATGGCTACACCTTC.

This clonotype was picked up a small number of times. The chain has TRBV12-3 or TRBV12-4 and TRBJ1-3, with D uncertain. This CDR3 contains 12 residues. V was trimmed by 7 bases and J by 0 bases, leaving 4 bases between them. CDR3 residues: CASTFSGNTIYF. The DNA for the CDR3 is TGTGCCAGCACTTTCTCTGGAAACACCATATATTTT.

The chain uses TRBV12-3 or TRBV12-4 and TRBJ1-1; 9 bases fit TRBD1. V shed 3 bases and J 5 bases; nucleotides not matched to a gene: 7. The CDR3 length is 15 residues. CDR3 loop: CASSFSRTGDTEAFF. In nucleotides, the CDR3 is TGTGCCAGCAGTTTTTCGCGGACAGGGGATACTGAAGCTTTCTTT.

The chain has TRBV28 and TRBJ1-2; 7 bases fit TRBD1. V trimming: 3 bases; J trimming: 3 bases; junction bases outside the gene matches: 4. The germline V gene has CDR1 MDHEN and CDR2 SYDVKM. The CDR3 spans 14 residues. CDR3 coding DNA: TGTGCCAGCAGTTTGGGGACAGTCCACTATGGCTACACCTTC. It codes for CASSLGTVHYGYTF.

The chain couples TRBV7-2 to TRBJ2-1; TRBD2 might be the D (7 bases). This CDR3 comprises 17 residues. Trimming stripped 6 bases from V and 2 bases from J, with 20 bases between. The germline V gene has CDR1 SGHTA and CDR2 FQGNSA. In nucleotides, the CDR3 is TGTGCCAGCAGTCTGACCCGGGGGGCGGGGGCCTACAATGAGCAGTTCTTC. Its translation: CASSLTRGAGAYNEQFF. The entire variable domain, with the rest obtained from reference TRBV7-2 and TRBJ2-1, is as follows: GAGVSQSPSNKVTEKGKDVELRCDPISGHTALYWYRQSLGQGLEFLIYFQGNSAPDKSGLPSDRFSAERTGGSVSTLTIQRTQQEDSAVYLCASSLTRGAGAYNEQFFGPGTRLTVL.

J is TRBJ2-7 and V is TRBV12-3 or TRBV12-4, with unresolved D. The CDR3 is 13 residues long. The germline V and J ends were trimmed by 7 bases and 5 bases, with 15 bases remaining between them. The CDR3 nucleotides read TGTGCCAGCACCTTAACCCCCCCGCACGAGCAGTACTTC. Protein: CASTLTPPHEQYF.

This clonotype was observed many times. The V gene is TRBV2, the J gene TRBJ2-7; no firm D call. CDR3 size: 11 residues. Trimming removed 4 bases from V and 0 bases from J, with 1 base in between. Germline CDR1 SNHLY, CDR2 FYNNEI. The CDR3: CASSASYEQYF. CDR3 nucleotide sequence: TGTGCCAGCAGTGCCTCCTACGAGCAGTACTTC.

A few counts support this clonotype. This chain links TRBV18 with TRBJ1-4; no firm D call. This CDR3 has 15 amino acids. CDR1 and CDR2 from the germline V gene are KGHSH and LQKENI. The V and J ends lost 3 bases and 3 bases respectively, with 11 bases between them. The CDR3 protein is CASSPSHHPNEKLFF. The CDR3 DNA sequence: TGTGCCAGCTCACCCTCACACCATCCTAATGAAAAACTGTTTTTT.

This clonotype was detected a few times. The CDR3 region is CSASGGPGELFF. Here the CDR3 DNA reads TGCAGTGCTAGCGGGGGGCCCGGGGAGCTGTTTTTT. This chain connects TRBV20-1 to TRBJ2-2; weak D call: TRBD2 (7 bases). In germline, CDR1 is DFQATT, CDR2 SNEGSKA (reference sequence). V lost 3 bases, J lost 6 bases, and 8 bases lay in between. CDR3 length: 12 amino acids.

The genes are TRBV28 and TRBJ2-3; TRBD1 is a possible D gene (6 bases). The CDR3 loop spans 16 amino acids. V was clipped by 2 bases and J by 1 base, with 13 bases between them. Germline V gene data show CDR1 as MDHEN and CDR2 as SYDVKM. In DNA, the CDR3 is TGTGCCAGCAGTTTAGGTCTATGGGGGCGCACAGATACGCAGTATTTT. Amino acids: CASSLGLWGRTDTQYF.

This clonotype has a handful of counts. The CDR3 sequence is CASSGTDHRGEFRHEQYF. CDR3 sequence (DNA): TGTGCCAGCAGCGGAACAGACCACAGGGGGGAGTTTAGGCACGAGCAGTACTTC. The J gene is TRBJ2-7, the V gene TRBV11-2; 8 bases align to TRBD1. V shed 5 bases, J shed 5 bases, and the junction held 20 bases outside the gene matches. Germline V gene sequence: CDR1 SGHAT, CDR2 FQNNGV. This CDR3 is built from 18 residues.